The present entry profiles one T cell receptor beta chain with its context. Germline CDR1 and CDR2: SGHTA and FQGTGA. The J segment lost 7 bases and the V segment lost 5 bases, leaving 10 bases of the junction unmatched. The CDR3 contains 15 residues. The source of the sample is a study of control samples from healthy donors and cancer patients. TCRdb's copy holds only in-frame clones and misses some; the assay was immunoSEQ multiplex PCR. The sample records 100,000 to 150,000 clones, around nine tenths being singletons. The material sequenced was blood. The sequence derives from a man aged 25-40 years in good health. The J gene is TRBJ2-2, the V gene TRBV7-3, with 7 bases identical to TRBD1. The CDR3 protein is CASSMTGTKGGELFF. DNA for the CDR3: TGTGCCAGCAGCATGACAGGGACCAAGGGCGGGGAGCTGTTTTTT. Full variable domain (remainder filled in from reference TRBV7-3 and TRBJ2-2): GAGVSQTPSNKVTEKGKYVELRCDPISGHTALYWYRQSLGQGPEFLIYFQGTGAADDSGLPNDRFFAVRPEGSVSTLKIQRTERGDSAVYLCASSMTGTKGGELFFGEGSRLTVL.